These T cell receptor beta chains were read from a single sample in a study of blood T cell repertoires in COVID-19. The assay was immunoSEQ multiplex PCR, and TCRdb's table has in-frame clones only and misses some. The top ten hold 0.4% to 0.55% of the sample, which has tens of thousands of clones, 90% seen once. The sample was peripheral blood. Receptor source: a man aged 50 to 60 with COVID-19, enrolled during active disease. Both conserved end residues are trimmed from each CDR3. The D gene is left open where the match is weak.

TRBV5-1	TRBD2	14	ASSDGLAGGGGTQY
TRBV7-8	TRBD1	13	ASSPLPGQGAEQY
TRBV28	TRBD1	13	ATRRAGGHNSPLH
TRBV5-1	TRBD1	13	ASSGRTGRHTEAF
TRBV7-9	.	11	ASSLAGNTEAF
TRBV4-3	TRBD2	13	ASSQPGLAGDEQY
TRBV9	TRBD2	14	ASKSGLAGDGPAQY
TRBV13	TRBD1	14	ASSPRQGVPGNTIY
TRBV18	TRBD1	10	ASSLDRGEQY
TRBV4-3	TRBD2	13	ASSQVSGSTYEQY
TRBV19	TRBD1	12	ASSMGQRQNIQY
TRBV7-9	TRBD1	13	ASSSRTGGLDEQY
TRBV19	.	14	ASSKAGVVSKNIQY
TRBV6-5	TRBD1	14	ASSLAPQGAGEKLF
TRBV5-4	TRBD1	14	ASSSGETGKDGEQF
TRBV4-2	.	15	ASSQRVGRNSGNTIY
TRBV7-2	TRBD2	14	ASSSYTGTRNYEQY
TRBV6-1	TRBD1	15	ASSEGTGARSNQPQH
TRBV7-9	.	14	ASSLSPRGGVGEQY
TRBV7-2	.	13	ASSATGTLNTEAF
TRBV9	.	11	ASSVSYSDEQF
TRBV29-1	TRBD1	12	SVGGGSRGRGYT